Described below is a single TCR beta chain sequence and its context. Original handling: Reference gene primer amplification gave nucleated cell count estimates. The data were produced by immunoSEQ multiplex PCR, yet TCRdb's version contains in-frame clones alone and is incomplete. That table is the source of V, J and clone size, and D and trimming were worked out from the DNA. The table records roughly 240,000 clones, around nine tenths of them present only once. This entry belongs to a study of blood T cell repertoires in COVID-19. In the study overall: The samples span acute and convalescent COVID-19 from the United States, Italy and Spain. T cells, B-cell-depleted T cells, or PBMCs provided the cDNA or gDNA that served as material.

Trimming at V came to 5 bases and at J to 6 bases, leaving 10 bases not matched to a gene. The CDR3 totals 15 residues. Per the germline V gene, CDR1 is KGHSH and CDR2 is LQKENI. This receptor was obtained from an older woman who had recovered from COVID-19. The source material was peripheral blood. This sequence joins TRBV18 and TRBJ2-1; 7 bases are a match to TRBD1. CDR3 amino acids: CASSSQTGLGNEQFF. Here the CDR3 DNA reads TGTGCCAGCTCATCCCAGACAGGGCTAGGCAATGAGCAGTTCTTC.